This T cell receptor (beta chain) was identified during a study of blood T cells in healthy people across ages. This CDR3 spans 16 amino acids. The junction had 8 bases not matched to a gene; V was cut back by 0 bases and J by 4 bases. Per germline, CDR1 DFQATT and CDR2 SNEGSKA (reference sequence). A second PCR of about 6 to 12 cycles used a sample-barcoded 5' primer and a J-beta primer mix. TCRdb reanalysed the 5' RACE reads using MiXCR and keeps one entry per CDR3 protein. This sample has 1.5 million to 2 million distinct CDR3 sequences; around 48% occur once, and the top ten carry around 2.1%. This clonotype was detected only a few times.

Material: blood. The sequence was obtained from a middle-aged woman in good health. This rearrangement joins TRBV20-1 to TRBJ2-7, with TRBD1 identical over 11 bases. The CDR3 is CSARDLGQGAIYEQYF. The CDR3 coding sequence is TGCAGTGCTAGAGACCTAGGACAGGGGGCTATATACGAGCAGTACTTC.